The sequence of this TCR beta chain was determined in a study of CD8 T cells in ankylosing spondylitis. Study-wide results and limits: Some of the motif variants had earlier been found in reactive arthritis patients' fluid and blood. Clones linked to disease were reported to show significant enrichment in matched ankylosing spondylitis synovial fluid.

Points on this clonotype: Its antigen is unidentified.

One entry per CDR3 protein, called by TCRdb with MiXCR from the 5' RACE reads. Of 84,000 or so distinct CDR3 sequences listed, around 25% are singletons. The sequence came from a male donor with ankylosing spondylitis or in good health (not recorded which). The sample comprised blood, either unsorted or a sorted T cell fraction (not recorded which).

CDR3 sequence: CASSQDRTGSYQPQHF. CDR3 DNA: TGTGCCAGCAGCCAAGACCGGACAGGGTCGTATCAGCCCCAGCATTTT. This chain uses TRBV3-1 with TRBJ1-5, with TRBD1 matching 8 bases. The CDR3 consists of 16 residues. V was clipped by 0 bases and J by 5 bases; unmatched bases: 6. Germline CDR1 reads LGHDT; CDR2 reads YNNKEL (reference sequence).